These 8 T cell receptor beta chains originate from one sample sequenced in a study of blood T cell repertoires in COVID-19. Here immunoSEQ multiplex PCR was the method, and the copy in TCRdb shows in-frame clones only, minus some. Of approximately 50,000 clones in the sample, 65% to 80% were seen once. Material for sequencing was peripheral blood. The receptors stem from a man aged 70-80 years with acute or convalescent COVID-19.

The gene calls are TRBV28 and TRBJ2-1; 10 nucleotides align to TRBD2. Germline V CDR1 and CDR2: MDHEN, SYDVKM. With 2 bases clipped from V and 9 bases from J, the junction kept 10 bases outside the gene matches. This CDR3 comprises 16 residues. The CDR3 DNA sequence: TGTGCCAGCAGTTTAGCGTCAGCGGGGGGGCGAAGTGAGCAGTTCTTC. Protein: CASSLASAGGRSEQFF. Based on the CDR3 plus reference TRBV28 and TRBJ2-1, the full variable domain is DVKVTQSSRYLVKRTGEKVFLECVQDMDHENMFWYRQDPGLGLRLIYFSYDVKMKEKGDIPEGYSVSREKKERFSLILESASTNQTSMYLCASSLASAGGRSEQFFGPGTRLTVL.

The table lists this clone with a few counts. The rearrangement links TRBV11-3 to TRBJ2-1; tentative D call: TRBD2 (7 bases). The germline CDR1 and CDR2 sequences are SGHNT and YENEEA. This CDR3 contains 17 residues. Trimming removed 1 base from V and 10 bases from J, with 23 bases in between. The CDR3 coding sequence is TGTGCCAGCAGCTTAGCCCACAGGGCATTAGCGGGCCGGGAGCAGTTCTTC. As protein: CASSLAHRALAGREQFF. Complete variable domain (other parts from reference TRBV11-3 and TRBJ2-1): EAGVVQSPRYKIIEKKQPVAFWCNPISGHNTLYWYLQNLGQGPELLIRYENEEAVDDSQLPKDRFSAERLKGVDSTLKIQPAELGDSAVYLCASSLAHRALAGREQFFGPGTRLTVL.

The J gene is TRBJ2-3, the V gene TRBV12-5; 8 bases are a match to TRBD1. Trimming removed 5 bases from V and 4 bases from J; junction bases left unmatched: 5. This CDR3 comprises 14 residues. Germline V gene data show CDR1 as LGHNT and CDR2 as FRNRAP. The CDR3, as DNA: TGTGCTAGTGGTCCAAGGACAGGGTCAGATACGCAGTATTTT. Translated: CASGPRTGSDTQYF.

This chain links TRBV2 with TRBJ1-6, with TRBD1 identical over 7 bases. CDR1 and CDR2 from the germline V gene are SNHLY and FYNNEI. The CDR3 covers 13 residues. Losses at the gene ends were 3 bases for V and 10 bases for J; bases not matched to a gene: 3. The CDR3: CASSDRGSSPLHF. Written as DNA, the CDR3 is TGTGCCAGCAGTGACAGGGGGAGCTCACCCCTCCACTTT.

The genes are TRBV19 and TRBJ1-1; D is ambiguous. CDR3 size: 13 residues. The V end lost 1 base, the J end lost 9 bases, and 12 bases lay between the germline ends. Germline assignment: CDR1 LNHDA and CDR2 SQIVND (reference sequence). CDR3 DNA: TGTGCCAGTAGTATAGGGAGGGCTGACAAAGCTTTCTTT. It encodes CASSIGRADKAFF.

The V gene is TRBV6-4, the J gene TRBJ2-1; D ambiguous. This CDR3 has 13 amino acids. Trimming left V 0 bases short and J 4 bases short, with 4 bases between. CDR1 is MRHNA, CDR2 SNTAGT, per germline. The CDR3, as DNA: TGTGCCAGCAGTGACTCCGAGTACAATGAGCAGTTCTTC. It encodes CASSDSEYNEQFF.

This clone was picked up many times. The chain recombines TRBV25-1 with TRBJ2-5; perhaps TRBD2 as D (5 bases). Trimming took off 2 bases at V and 10 bases at J, with 14 bases between the two ends. Germline loops: CDR1 MGHDK, CDR2 SYGVNS. This CDR3 has 13 amino acids. The CDR3 loop reads CASSERGGWDQYF. The CDR3 DNA follows: TGTGCCAGCAGTGAACGGGGTGGTTGGGACCAGTACTTC.

The chain has TRBV5-6 and TRBJ2-7, with TRBD2 matching over 15 bases. Germline CDR1 reads SGHDT; CDR2 reads YYEEEE. The CDR3 runs 19 residues. V dropped 4 bases and J dropped 3; count of bases not matched to a gene: 14. The CDR3 reads CASSAGGLAGGPWRYEQYF. The CDR3 DNA is TGTGCCAGCAGCGCGGGTGGACTAGCGGGGGGGCCGTGGCGCTACGAGCAGTACTTC. Filled out from reference TRBV5-6 and TRBJ2-7, the complete variable domain reads DAGVTQSPTHLIKTRGQQVTLRCSPKSGHDTVSWYQQALGQGPQFIFQYYEEEERQRGNFPDRFSGHQFPNYSSELNVNALLLGDSALYLCASSAGGLAGGPWRYEQYFGPGTRLTVT.